This TCR beta chain was observed in a study of cytotoxic CD8 clonotypes in ibrutinib-treated CLL. Study background: Of the patients, some eleven were relapsed/refractory, about 15 treatment-naive and about 17 IGHV unmutated.

Generated by immunoSEQ multiplex PCR, the TCRdb table keeps only in-frame clones and is missing some. Here the sample spans roughly 250,000 clones, 70% being singletons. Germline assignment: CDR1 MNHEY and CDR2 SMNVEV (reference sequence). V lost 1 base and J lost 3, with 6 bases in between. This CDR3 spans 13 amino acids. The TCR originated in a human donor with chronic lymphocytic leukemia. Sequencing used PBMCs, obtained after 24 months of ibrutinib treatment. The rearrangement uses TRBV27 and TRBJ2-5; D gene uncertain. CDR3 loop: CASSLYREETQYF. The CDR3 DNA is TGTGCCAGCAGTTTATATCGGGAAGAGACCCAGTACTTC.